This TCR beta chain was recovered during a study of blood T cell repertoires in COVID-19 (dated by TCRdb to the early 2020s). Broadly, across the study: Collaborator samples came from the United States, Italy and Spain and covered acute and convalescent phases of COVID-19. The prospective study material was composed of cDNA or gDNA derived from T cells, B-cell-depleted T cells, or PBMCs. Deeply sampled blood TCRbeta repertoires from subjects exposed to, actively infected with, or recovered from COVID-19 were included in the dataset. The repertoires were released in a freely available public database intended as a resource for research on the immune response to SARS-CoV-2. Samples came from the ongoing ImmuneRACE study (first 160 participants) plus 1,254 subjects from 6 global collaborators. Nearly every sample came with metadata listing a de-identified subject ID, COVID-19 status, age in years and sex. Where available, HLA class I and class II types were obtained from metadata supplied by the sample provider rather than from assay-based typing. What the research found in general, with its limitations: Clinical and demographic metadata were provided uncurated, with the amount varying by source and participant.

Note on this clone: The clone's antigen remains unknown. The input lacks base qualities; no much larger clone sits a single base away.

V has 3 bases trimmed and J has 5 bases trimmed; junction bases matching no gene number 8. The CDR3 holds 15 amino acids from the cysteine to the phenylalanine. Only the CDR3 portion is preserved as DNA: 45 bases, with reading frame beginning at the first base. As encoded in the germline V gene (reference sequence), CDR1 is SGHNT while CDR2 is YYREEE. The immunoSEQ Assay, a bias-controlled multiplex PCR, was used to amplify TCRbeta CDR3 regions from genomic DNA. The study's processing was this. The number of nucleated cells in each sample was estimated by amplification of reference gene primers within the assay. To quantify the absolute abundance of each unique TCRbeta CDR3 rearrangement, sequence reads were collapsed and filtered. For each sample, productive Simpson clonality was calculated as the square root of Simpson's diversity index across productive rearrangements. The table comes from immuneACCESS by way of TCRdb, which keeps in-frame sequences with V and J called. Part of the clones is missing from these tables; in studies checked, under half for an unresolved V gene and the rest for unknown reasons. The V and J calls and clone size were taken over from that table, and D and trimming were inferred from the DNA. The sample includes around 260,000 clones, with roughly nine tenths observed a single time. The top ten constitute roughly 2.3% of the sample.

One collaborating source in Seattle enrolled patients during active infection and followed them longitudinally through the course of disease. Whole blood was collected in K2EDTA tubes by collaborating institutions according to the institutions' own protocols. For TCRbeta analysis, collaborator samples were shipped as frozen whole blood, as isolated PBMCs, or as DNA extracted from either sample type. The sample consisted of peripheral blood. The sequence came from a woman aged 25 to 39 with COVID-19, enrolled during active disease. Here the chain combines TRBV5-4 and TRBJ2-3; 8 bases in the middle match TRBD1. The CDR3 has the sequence CASSSWDRMGDTQYF. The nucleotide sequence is TGTGCCAGCAGCTCCTGGGACAGGATGGGAGATACGCAGTATTTT.